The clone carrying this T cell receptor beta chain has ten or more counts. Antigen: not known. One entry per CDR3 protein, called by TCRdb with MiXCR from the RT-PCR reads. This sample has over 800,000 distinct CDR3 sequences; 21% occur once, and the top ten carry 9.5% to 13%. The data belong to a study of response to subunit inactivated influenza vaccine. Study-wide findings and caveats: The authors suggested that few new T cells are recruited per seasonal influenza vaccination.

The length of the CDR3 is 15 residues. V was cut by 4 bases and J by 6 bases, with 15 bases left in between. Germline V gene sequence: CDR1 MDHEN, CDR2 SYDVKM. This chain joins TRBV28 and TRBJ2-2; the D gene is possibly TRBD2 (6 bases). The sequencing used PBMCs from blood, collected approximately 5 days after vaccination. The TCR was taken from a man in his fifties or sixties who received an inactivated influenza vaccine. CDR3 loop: CASSSDVGGAGELFF. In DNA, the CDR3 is TGTGCCAGCAGTTCCGACGTCGGCGGGGCCGGGGAGCTGTTTTTT.